One T cell receptor beta chain is described in this entry. Antigen: not known. Germline V lookup: CDR1 MNHNS, CDR2 SASEGT. J was trimmed by 8 bases and V by 11 bases; bases with no gene match: 6. The CDR3 consists of 11 residues. This sample was included in a study of post-analysis software for immune sequencing data. Overall study context: Recorded disease courses covered relapsing-remitting, secondary progressive and progressive-relapsing multiple sclerosis. Some patients had no subtype annotation.

The TCR beta cDNA libraries carried unique molecular identifiers. T cells numbering about 0.85 to 10 million gave rise to some 520,000 cDNA molecules. Via MiXCR, TCRdb re-called the PCR reads, giving one row per CDR3 protein. The repertoire includes 450,000 to 700,000 distinct CDR3 sequences, around 40% of them detected once, and roughly 1.7% sits in the top ten. Study findings and constraints: Relative to controls, patients with multiple sclerosis showed significantly lower normalized Chao1 diversity. Patients used a handful of TRBV segments, including TRBV5-6, TRBV5-1 and TRBV20-1, more often than controls. Under the F measure, samples that were prepared in one batch clustered strongly together.

This TCR was sampled from a girl aged 5 to 17 with multiple sclerosis. The sequencing input was blood. This chain uses TRBV6-1 with TRBJ1-2; 9 nucleotides agree with TRBD1. CDR3 DNA: TGTGCCGCCGGACAGGGGCTAGGCTACACCTTC. Translation gives CAAGQGLGYTF.